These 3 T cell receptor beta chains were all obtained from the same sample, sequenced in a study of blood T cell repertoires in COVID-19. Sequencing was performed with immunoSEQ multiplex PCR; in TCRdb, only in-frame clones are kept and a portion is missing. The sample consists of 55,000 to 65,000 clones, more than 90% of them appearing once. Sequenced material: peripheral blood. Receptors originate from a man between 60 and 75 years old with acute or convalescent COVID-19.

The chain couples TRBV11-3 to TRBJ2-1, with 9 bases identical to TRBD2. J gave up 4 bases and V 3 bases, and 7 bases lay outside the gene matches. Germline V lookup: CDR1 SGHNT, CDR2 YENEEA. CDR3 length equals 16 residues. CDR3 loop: CASSFSRAGGYNEQFF. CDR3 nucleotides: TGTGCCAGCAGCTTTAGCCGAGCGGGAGGTTACAATGAGCAGTTCTTC.

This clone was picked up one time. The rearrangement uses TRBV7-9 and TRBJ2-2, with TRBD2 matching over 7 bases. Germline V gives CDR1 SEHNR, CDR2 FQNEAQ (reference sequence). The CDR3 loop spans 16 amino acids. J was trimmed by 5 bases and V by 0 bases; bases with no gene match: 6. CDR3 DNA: TGTGCCAGCAGCTTAGCCGGCGGGAGTAGGACCGGGGAGCTGTTTTTT. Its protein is CASSLAGGSRTGELFF. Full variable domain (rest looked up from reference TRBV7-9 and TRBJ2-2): DTGVSQNPRHKITKRGQNVTFRCDPISEHNRLYWYRQTLGQGPEFLTYFQNEAQLEKSRLLSDRFSAERPKGSFSTLEIQRTEQGDSAMYLCASSLAGGSRTGELFFGEGSRLTVL.

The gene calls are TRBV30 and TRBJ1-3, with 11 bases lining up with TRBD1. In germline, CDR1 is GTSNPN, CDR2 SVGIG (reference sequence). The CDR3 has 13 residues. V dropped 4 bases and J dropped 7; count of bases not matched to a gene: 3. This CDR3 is CAWTGQGANTIYF. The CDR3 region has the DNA TGTGCCTGGACCGGACAGGGGGCTAACACCATATATTTT.